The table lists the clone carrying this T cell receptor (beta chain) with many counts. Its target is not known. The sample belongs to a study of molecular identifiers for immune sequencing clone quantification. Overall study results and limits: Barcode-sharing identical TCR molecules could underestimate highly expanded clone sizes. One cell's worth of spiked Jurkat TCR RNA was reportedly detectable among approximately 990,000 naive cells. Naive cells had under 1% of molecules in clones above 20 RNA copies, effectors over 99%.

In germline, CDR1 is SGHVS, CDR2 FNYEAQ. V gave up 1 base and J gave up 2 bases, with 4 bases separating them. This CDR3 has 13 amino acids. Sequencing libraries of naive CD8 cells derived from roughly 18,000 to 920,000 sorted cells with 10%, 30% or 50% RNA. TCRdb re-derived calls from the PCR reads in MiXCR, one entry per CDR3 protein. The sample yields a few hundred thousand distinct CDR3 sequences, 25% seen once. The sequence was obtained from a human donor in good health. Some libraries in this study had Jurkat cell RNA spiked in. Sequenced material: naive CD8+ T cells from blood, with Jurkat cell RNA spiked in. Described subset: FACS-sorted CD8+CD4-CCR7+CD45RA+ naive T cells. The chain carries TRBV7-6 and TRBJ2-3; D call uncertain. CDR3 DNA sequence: TGTGCCAGCAGCTTAGGGACCACAGATACGCAGTATTTT. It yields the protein CASSLGTTDTQYF.